Given below is one TCR beta chain in context. Germline-derived CDR1 and CDR2 are SGHVS and FQNEAQ. Unmatched junction bases numbered 10, after V lost 5 bases and J lost 7 bases. This CDR3 has 14 amino acids. The data were taken from a study of ipilimumab plus nivolumab after autologous stem cell transplantation. Using immunoSEQ multiplex PCR, the repertoire was profiled, and TCRdb retains in-frame clones only, with some absent. This sample carries approximately 40,000 clones, almost 95% of them seen once, and the ten largest clones take roughly 0.9%. Starting 14 to 28 days after autologous transplant, ipilimumab 1 mg/kg was given.

The sample in question was PBMCs, obtained in a trial of ipilimumab plus nivolumab as post-transplant consolidation. The V call is TRBV7-8, the J call TRBJ2-7; 8 positions agree with TRBD1. This TCR came from a male donor with multiple myeloma. CDR3 DNA sequence: TGTGCCAGCAGCACGGACAGGGCGGCGAGGGAGCAGTACTTC. This sequence encodes CASSTDRAAREQYF.